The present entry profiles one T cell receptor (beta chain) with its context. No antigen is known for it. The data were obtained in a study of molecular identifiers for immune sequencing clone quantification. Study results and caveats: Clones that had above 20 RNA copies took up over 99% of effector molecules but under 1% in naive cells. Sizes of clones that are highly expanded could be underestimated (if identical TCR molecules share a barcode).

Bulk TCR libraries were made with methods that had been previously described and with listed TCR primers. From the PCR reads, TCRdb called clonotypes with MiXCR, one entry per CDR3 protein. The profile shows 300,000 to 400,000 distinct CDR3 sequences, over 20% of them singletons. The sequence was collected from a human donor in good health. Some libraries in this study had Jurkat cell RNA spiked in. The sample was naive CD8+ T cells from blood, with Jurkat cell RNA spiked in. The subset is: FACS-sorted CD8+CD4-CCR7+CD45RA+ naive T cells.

CDR3 in DNA: TGTGCCAGCAGCTCAGTATATGGCTACACCTTC. Translated: CASSSVYGYTF. The J gene is TRBJ1-2, the V gene TRBV11-2; no reliable D call. Germline CDR1 reads SGHAT; CDR2 reads FQNNGV. The V end was cut by 4 bases, the J end by 5 bases, with 5 bases between. The CDR3 length is 11 residues.